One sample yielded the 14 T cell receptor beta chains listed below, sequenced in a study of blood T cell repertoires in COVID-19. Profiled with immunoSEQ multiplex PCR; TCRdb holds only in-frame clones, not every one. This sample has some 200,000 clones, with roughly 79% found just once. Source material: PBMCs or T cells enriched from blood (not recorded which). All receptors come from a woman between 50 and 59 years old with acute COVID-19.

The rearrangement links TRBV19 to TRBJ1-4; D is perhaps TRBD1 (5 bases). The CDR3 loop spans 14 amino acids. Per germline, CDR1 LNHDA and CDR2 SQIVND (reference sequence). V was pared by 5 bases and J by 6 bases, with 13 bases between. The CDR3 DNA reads TGTGCCAGTAGTGCAGGCGGGGCCCATGAAAAACTGTTTTTT. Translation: CASSAGGAHEKLFF.

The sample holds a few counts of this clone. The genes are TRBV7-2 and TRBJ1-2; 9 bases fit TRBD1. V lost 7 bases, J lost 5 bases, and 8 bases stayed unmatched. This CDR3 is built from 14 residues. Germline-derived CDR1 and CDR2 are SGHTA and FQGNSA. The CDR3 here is CASNFLTGGYGYTF. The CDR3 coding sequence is TGTGCCAGCAACTTTTTGACAGGGGGGTATGGCTACACCTTC.

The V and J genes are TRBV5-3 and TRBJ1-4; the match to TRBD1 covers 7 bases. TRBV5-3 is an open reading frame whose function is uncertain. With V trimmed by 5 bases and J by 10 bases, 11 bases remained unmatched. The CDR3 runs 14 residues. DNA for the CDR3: TGTGCCAGAAGGCGTAGACAGGGTTGGGGAAAACTGTTTTTT. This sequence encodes CARRRRQGWGKLFF.

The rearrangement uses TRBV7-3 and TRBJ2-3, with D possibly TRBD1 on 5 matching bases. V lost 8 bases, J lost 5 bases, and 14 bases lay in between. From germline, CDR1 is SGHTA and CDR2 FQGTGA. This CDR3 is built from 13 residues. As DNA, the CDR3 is TGTGCCAGCTCCAGGGCCGTCGGAGATACGCAGTATTTT. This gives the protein CASSRAVGDTQYF.

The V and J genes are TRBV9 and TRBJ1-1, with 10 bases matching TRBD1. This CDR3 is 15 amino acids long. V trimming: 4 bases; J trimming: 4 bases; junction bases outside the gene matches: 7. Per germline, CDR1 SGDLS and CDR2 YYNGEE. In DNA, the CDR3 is TGTGCCAGCAGCCCGACGGGGACAGGGGTCACTGAAGCTTTCTTT. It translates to CASSPTGTGVTEAFF.

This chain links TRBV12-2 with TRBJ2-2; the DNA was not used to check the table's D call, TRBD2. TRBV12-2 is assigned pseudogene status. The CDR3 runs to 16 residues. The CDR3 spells CASRLSGPRGTGELFF. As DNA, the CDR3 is TGTGCAAGTCGCCTGAGCGGGCCTAGGGGCACCGGGGAGCTGTTTTTT.

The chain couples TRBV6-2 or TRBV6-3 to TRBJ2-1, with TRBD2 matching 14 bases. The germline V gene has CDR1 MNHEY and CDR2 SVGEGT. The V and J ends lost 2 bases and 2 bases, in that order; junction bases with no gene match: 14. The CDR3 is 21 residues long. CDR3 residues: CASSYPGLAGVLTDAYNEQFF. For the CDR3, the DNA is TGTGCCAGCAGTTACCCGGGACTAGCGGGAGTCCTGACGGATGCCTACAATGAGCAGTTCTTC.

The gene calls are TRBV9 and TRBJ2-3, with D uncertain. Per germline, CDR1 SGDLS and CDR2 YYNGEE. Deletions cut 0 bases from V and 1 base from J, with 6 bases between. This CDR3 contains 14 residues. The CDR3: CASSVAEGTDTQYF. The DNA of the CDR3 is TGTGCCAGCAGCGTAGCAGAGGGCACAGATACGCAGTATTTT.

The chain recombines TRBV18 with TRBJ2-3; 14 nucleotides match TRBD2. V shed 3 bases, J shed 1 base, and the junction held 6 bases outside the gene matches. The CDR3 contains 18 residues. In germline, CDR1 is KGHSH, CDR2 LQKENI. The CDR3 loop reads CASSPRLAGGPRTDTQYF. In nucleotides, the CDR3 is TGTGCCAGCTCACCCAGACTAGCGGGGGGGCCGCGCACAGATACGCAGTATTTT.

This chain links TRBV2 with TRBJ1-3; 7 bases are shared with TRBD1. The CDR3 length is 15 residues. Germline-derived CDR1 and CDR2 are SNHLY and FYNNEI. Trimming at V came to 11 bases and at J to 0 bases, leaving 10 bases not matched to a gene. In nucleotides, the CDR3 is TGTGCCTTACTGCTTCCAGGGGGCTCTGGAAACACCATATATTTT. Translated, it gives CALLLPGGSGNTIYF.

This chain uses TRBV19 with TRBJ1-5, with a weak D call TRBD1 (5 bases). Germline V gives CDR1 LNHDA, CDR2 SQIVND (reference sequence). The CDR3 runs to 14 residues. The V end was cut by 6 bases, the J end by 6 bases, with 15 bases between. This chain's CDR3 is CASRRGGFGQPQHF. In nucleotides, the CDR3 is TGTGCCAGTAGGCGGGGGGGGTTTGGTCAGCCCCAGCATTTT. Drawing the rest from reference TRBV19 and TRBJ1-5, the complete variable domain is DGGITQSPKYLFRKEGQNVTLSCEQNLNHDAMYWYRQDPGQGLRLIYYSQIVNDFQKGDIAEGYSVSREKKESFPLTVTSAQKNPTAFYLCASRRGGFGQPQHFGDGTRLSIL.

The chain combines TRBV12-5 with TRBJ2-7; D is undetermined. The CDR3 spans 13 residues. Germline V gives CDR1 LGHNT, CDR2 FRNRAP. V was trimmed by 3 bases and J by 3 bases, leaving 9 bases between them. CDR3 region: CASGFGRSYEQYF. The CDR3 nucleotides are TGTGCTAGTGGTTTCGGAAGGAGCTACGAGCAGTACTTC.

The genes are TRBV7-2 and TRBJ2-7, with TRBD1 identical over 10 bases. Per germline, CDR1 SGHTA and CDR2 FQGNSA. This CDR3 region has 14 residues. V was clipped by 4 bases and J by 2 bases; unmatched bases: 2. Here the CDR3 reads CASSWTGGAYEQYF. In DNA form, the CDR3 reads TGTGCCAGCAGCTGGACAGGGGGGGCCTACGAGCAGTACTTC.

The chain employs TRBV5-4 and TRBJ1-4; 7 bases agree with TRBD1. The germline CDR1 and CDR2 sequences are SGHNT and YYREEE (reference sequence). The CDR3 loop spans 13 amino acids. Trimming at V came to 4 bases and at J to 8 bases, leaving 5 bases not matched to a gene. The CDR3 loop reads CASSPRDSEKLFF. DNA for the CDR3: TGTGCCAGCAGCCCCCGGGACAGCGAAAAACTGTTTTTT.